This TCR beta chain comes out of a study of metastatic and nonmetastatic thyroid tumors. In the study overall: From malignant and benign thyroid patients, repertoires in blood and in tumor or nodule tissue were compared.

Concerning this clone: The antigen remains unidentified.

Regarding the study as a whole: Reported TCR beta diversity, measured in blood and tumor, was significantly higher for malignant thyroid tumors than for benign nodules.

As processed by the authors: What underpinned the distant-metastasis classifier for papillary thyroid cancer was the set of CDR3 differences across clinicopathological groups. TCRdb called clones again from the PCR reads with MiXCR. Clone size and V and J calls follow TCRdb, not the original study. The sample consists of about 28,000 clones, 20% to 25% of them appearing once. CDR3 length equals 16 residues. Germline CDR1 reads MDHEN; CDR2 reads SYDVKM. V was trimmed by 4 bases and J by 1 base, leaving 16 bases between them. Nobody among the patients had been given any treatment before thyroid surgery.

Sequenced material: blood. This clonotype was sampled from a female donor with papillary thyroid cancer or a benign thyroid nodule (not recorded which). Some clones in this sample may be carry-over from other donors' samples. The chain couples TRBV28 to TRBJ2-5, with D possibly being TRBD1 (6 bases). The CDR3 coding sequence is TGTGCCAGCAGTTCGAACAGGGAAGGTGGCCAAGAGACCCAGTACTTC. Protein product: CASSSNREGGQETQYF.